This T cell receptor (beta chain) came from a study of blood T cell repertoires in COVID-19. About the research overall: Acute and convalescent COVID-19 samples came from the United States, Italy and Spain.

Trimming at V came to 8 bases and at J to 5 bases, leaving 9 bases not matched to a gene. CDR3 length: 14 residues. Germline V CDR1 and CDR2: MNHEY, SVGAGI. Only in-frame clones appear in the TCRdb table, and some are missing; sequencing was by immunoSEQ multiplex PCR. The sample comprises 140,000 to 150,000 clones, approximately 84% of which are singletons, and roughly 4.9% rests with the top ten. What was sequenced was peripheral blood. The rearrangement uses TRBV6-5 and TRBJ1-1, with TRBD1 identical over 9 bases. This receptor was taken from a human donor in a cohort sampled during active COVID-19. CDR3 residues: CASGLTGGDTEAFF. CDR3 coding DNA: TGTGCCAGCGGGCTAACAGGGGGCGATACTGAAGCTTTCTTT.